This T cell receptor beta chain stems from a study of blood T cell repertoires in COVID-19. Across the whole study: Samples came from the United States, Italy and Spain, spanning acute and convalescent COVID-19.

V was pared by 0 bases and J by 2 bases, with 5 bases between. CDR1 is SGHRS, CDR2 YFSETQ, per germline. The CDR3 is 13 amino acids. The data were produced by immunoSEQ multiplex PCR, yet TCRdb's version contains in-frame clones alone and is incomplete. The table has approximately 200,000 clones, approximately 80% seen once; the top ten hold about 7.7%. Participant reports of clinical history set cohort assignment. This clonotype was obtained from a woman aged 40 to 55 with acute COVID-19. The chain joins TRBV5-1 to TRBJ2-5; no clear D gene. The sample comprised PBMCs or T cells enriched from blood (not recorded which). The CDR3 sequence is CASSLEQQETQYF. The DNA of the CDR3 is TGCGCCAGCAGCTTGGAACAGCAAGAGACCCAGTACTTC. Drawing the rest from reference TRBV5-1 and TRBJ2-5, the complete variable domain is KAGVTQTPRYLIKTRGQQVTLSCSPISGHRSVSWYQQTPGQGLQFLFEYFSETQRNKGNFPGRFSGRQFSNSRSEMNVSTLELGDSALYLCASSLEQQETQYFGPGTRLLVL.